These 18 T cell receptor beta chains originate from one sample sequenced in a study of CD8 T cells in Susac syndrome. Random hexamers were used to reverse transcribe an amount of roughly 0.5 to 1 ug RNA. TCRdb called the immunoSEQ multiplex PCR reads again in MiXCR, with one record for every CDR3 protein. The table lists about 150,000 distinct CDR3 sequences, around 95% of them singletons, with over 0.2% in the top ten. The source material was CD8+ T cells from PBMCs. These receptors originate from a human donor with multiple sclerosis.

V gene TRBV6-4 combines with J gene TRBJ2-1; D not resolved. The ends were cut back, 2 bases at V and 5 bases at J, with 10 bases in the middle. This CDR3 region has 14 residues. CDR1 is MRHNA and CDR2 is SNTAGT in the germline V gene. CDR3 protein: CASSDRVSDNEQFF. The CDR3 region has the DNA TGTGCCAGCAGTGACCGGGTATCAGACAATGAGCAGTTCTTC.

This sequence joins TRBV4-1 and TRBJ2-7; D is perhaps TRBD1 (7 bases). Trimming shortened V by 3 bases and J by 2 bases, and 11 bases separated the two germline ends. The CDR3 is 14 amino acids. Germline V CDR1 and CDR2: MGHRA, YSYEKL. CDR3 coding DNA: TGCGCCAGCAGCCAGGCAGGGGGGCCCTACGAGCAGTACTTC. This gives the protein CASSQAGGPYEQYF.

The chain links TRBV14 to TRBJ1-2; 7 nucleotides line up with TRBD1. Germline values: CDR1 SGHDN, CDR2 FVKESK. V lost 5 bases, J lost 4 bases, and 4 bases stayed unmatched. CDR3 size: 13 residues. The CDR3 here is CASSVQGSYGYTF. CDR3 in DNA: TGTGCCAGCAGCGTACAGGGGTCCTATGGCTACACCTTC.

This sequence joins TRBV5-1 and TRBJ2-7; the D is unclear. Germline loops: CDR1 SGHRS, CDR2 YFSETQ. The CDR3 runs 12 residues. The ends were cut back, 6 bases at V and 0 bases at J, with 7 bases in the middle. The CDR3 bases are TGCGCCAGCATAGGCACCTCCTACGAGCAGTACTTC. Translation gives CASIGTSYEQYF.

This chain links TRBV3-1 with TRBJ1-5, with D uncertain. This CDR3 region has 14 residues. Germline V gives CDR1 LGHDT, CDR2 YNNKEL (reference sequence). V was clipped by 4 bases and J by 7 bases, with 14 bases between them. This CDR3 reads CASSPSPGEQPQHF. The CDR3 nucleotides are TGTGCCAGCAGCCCTTCGCCGGGCGAGCAGCCCCAGCATTTT. Supplemented by reference TRBV3-1 and TRBJ1-5, the full variable domain reads DTAVSQTPKYLVTQMGNDKSIKCEQNLGHDTMYWYKQDSKKFLKIMFSYNNKELIINETVPNRFSPKSPDKAHLNLHINSLELGDSAVYFCASSPSPGEQPQHFGDGTRLSIL.

This chain links TRBV28 with TRBJ2-5; 9 nucleotides match TRBD1. The junction had 5 bases not matched to a gene; V was cut back by 8 bases and J by 4 bases. The CDR3 loop spans 13 amino acids. CDR1 and CDR2 from the germline V gene are MDHEN and SYDVKM. Written as DNA, the CDR3 is TGTGCCAGCCACCCGGGACAGGGAGAGACCCAGTACTTC. Amino acids: CASHPGQGETQYF.

J is TRBJ1-2 and V is TRBV3-1; the D gene is possibly TRBD1 (5 bases). V lost 0 bases to trimming and J lost 8 bases, with 16 bases between them. The CDR3 spans 15 residues. Germline V gives CDR1 LGHDT, CDR2 YNNKEL (reference sequence). The CDR3, as DNA: TGTGCCAGCAGCCAAGACTTAGGGCGCCGGGGCGGCTACACCTTC. Amino acids: CASSQDLGRRGGYTF.

This clonotype appeared once. The chain uses TRBV30 and TRBJ1-1; D not resolved. This CDR3 has 12 residues. Trimming pared 5 bases from V and 7 bases from J, leaving 14 bases between. From germline, CDR1 is GTSNPN and CDR2 SVGIG (reference sequence). CDR3 loop: CAWGQATVEAFF. CDR3 coding DNA: TGTGCCTGGGGGCAGGCCACAGTTGAAGCTTTCTTT.

V usage is TRBV5-6 and J usage is TRBJ2-7; TRBD2 aligns across 8 bases. The V gene's germline CDR1 is SGHDT and CDR2 YYEEEE. The CDR3 loop spans 16 amino acids. V was clipped by 1 base and J by 6 bases; unmatched bases: 12. CDR3 nucleotides: TGTGCCAGCAGCTTGAGGTACGGAGGACTAGCAGGCGAGCAGTACTTC. Residues: CASSLRYGGLAGEQYF.

V and J are TRBV30 and TRBJ1-3, with D unclear. The germline V gene has CDR1 GTSNPN and CDR2 SVGIG (reference sequence). CDR3 length: 13 residues. The ends were cut back, 0 bases at V and 5 bases at J, with 8 bases in the middle. The chain's CDR3 is CAWSVGSRNTIYF. The CDR3 DNA sequence: TGTGCCTGGAGTGTTGGCTCGAGAAACACCATATATTTT.

The V call is TRBV12-3 or TRBV12-4, the J call TRBJ2-3, with 8 bases lining up with TRBD1. V shed 6 bases and J 1 base; nucleotides not matched to a gene: 3. This CDR3 is 14 amino acids long. CDR3 sequence: CASRGTGGTDTQYF. CDR3 in DNA: TGTGCCAGCAGAGGGACAGGCGGCACAGATACGCAGTATTTT.

The chain has TRBV4-3 and TRBJ1-1, with D possibly TRBD1 on 5 matching bases. V gave up 4 bases and J gave up 6 bases, with 15 bases separating them. Per germline, CDR1 LGHNA and CDR2 YSLEER. The CDR3 loop spans 14 amino acids. CDR3 sequence: CASSLGTADPEAFF. The CDR3, as DNA: TGCGCCAGCAGCCTTGGGACCGCCGACCCTGAAGCTTTCTTT.

The genes are TRBV12-3 or TRBV12-4 and TRBJ1-1, with TRBD1 as a possible D gene (5 bases). The CDR3 has 15 residues. Trimming took 6 bases from V and 1 from J, leaving 15 bases between them. CDR3 loop: CASSLGGGRNTEAFF. The DNA of the CDR3 is TGTGCCAGCAGCCTTGGGGGGGGGAGGAACACTGAAGCTTTCTTT.

The chain has TRBV15 and TRBJ2-2; 7 bases align to TRBD2. Unmatched junction bases numbered 6, after V lost 1 base and J lost 1 base. From germline, CDR1 is LNHNV and CDR2 YYDKDF (reference sequence). This CDR3 region has 17 residues. CDR3 loop: CATSRAWEGRNTGELFF. The CDR3 DNA is TGTGCCACCAGCAGAGCCTGGGAGGGGCGGAACACCGGGGAGCTGTTTTTT.

The gene calls are TRBV29-1 and TRBJ2-1; tentatively, D is TRBD2 (5 bases). V gave up 5 bases and J gave up 0 bases, with 29 bases separating them. The CDR3 is made up of 20 amino acids. Germline CDR1 is SQVTM and CDR2 is ANQGSEA. Here the CDR3 reads CSVPPLSTTIGRVSYNEQFF. The CDR3 nucleotides are TGCAGCGTTCCACCGCTCTCGACTACAATAGGGCGGGTCTCCTACAATGAGCAGTTCTTC.

V gene TRBV9 combines with J gene TRBJ2-5; 7 bases are a match to TRBD1. The CDR3 contains 14 residues. Unmatched junction bases numbered 5, after V lost 4 bases and J lost 2 bases. Germline loops: CDR1 SGDLS, CDR2 YYNGEE. The CDR3 sequence is CASSLGTAQETQYF. The CDR3 DNA reads TGTGCCAGCAGCCTCGGGACAGCTCAAGAGACCCAGTACTTC. Together with reference TRBV9 and TRBJ2-5, the CDR3 gives the full variable domain: DSGVTQTPKHLITATGQRVTLRCSPRSGDLSVYWYQQSLDQGLQFLIQYYNGEERAKGNILERFSAQQFPDLHSELNLSSLELGDSALYFCASSLGTAQETQYFGPGTRLLVL.

The rearrangement links TRBV24-1 to TRBJ2-1; 8 bases map to TRBD1. Germline values: CDR1 KGHDR, CDR2 SFDVKD. The junction had 7 bases not matched to a gene; V was cut back by 12 bases and J by 7 bases. The CDR3 contains 12 residues. The chain's CDR3 is CAPLQGENEQFF. The CDR3 DNA is TGTGCCCCCCTACAGGGGGAAAATGAGCAGTTCTTC.

The chain is built from TRBV9 and TRBJ1-1, with TRBD1 identical over 7 bases. The CDR3 loop spans 12 amino acids. The germline gives CDR1 SGDLS, CDR2 YYNGEE. The V and J ends lost 4 bases and 11 bases, in that order; junction bases with no gene match: 8. The CDR3 sequence is CASSPGQGQAFF. In nucleotides, the CDR3 is TGTGCCAGCAGCCCCGGGCAGGGACAGGCTTTCTTT.